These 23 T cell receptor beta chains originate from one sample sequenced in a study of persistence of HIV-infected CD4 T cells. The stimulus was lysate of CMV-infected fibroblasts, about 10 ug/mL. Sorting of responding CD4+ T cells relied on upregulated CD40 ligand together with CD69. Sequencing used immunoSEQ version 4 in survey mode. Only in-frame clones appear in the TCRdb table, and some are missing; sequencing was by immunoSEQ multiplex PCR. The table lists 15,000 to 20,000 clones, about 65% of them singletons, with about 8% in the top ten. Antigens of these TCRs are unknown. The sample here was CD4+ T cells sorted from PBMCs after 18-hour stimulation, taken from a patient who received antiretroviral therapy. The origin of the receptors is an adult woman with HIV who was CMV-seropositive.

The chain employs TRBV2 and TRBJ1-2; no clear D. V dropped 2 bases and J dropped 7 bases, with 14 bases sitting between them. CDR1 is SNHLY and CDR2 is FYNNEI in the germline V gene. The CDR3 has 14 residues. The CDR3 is CASSENPEGSGYTF. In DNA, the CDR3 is TGTGCCAGCAGTGAAAATCCTGAAGGCTCTGGCTACACCTTC.

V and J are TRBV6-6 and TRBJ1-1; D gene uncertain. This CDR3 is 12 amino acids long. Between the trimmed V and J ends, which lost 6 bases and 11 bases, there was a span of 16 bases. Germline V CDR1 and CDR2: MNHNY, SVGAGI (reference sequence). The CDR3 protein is CASSHKSPGAFF. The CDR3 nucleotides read TGTGCCAGCAGCCACAAGTCTCCCGGGGCTTTCTTT.

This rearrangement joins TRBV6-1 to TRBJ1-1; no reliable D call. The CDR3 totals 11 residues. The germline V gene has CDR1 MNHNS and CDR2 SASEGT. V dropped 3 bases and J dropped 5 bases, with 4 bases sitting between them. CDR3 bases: TGTGCCAGCAGTGAGTGGACTGAAGCTTTCTTT. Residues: CASSEWTEAFF.

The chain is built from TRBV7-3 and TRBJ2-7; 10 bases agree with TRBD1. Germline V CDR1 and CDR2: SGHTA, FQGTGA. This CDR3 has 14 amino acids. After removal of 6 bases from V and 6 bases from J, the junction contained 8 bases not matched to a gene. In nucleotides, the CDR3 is TGTGCCAGCAGGAAGACAGGGGGCGCGGGCGAGCAGTACTTC. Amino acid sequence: CASRKTGGAGEQYF.

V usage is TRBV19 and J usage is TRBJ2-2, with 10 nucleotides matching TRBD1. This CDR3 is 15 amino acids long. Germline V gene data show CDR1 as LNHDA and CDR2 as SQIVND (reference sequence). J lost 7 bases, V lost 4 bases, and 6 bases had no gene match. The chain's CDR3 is CASSRGTGEGGELFF. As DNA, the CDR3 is TGTGCCAGTAGTAGAGGGACAGGGGAAGGCGGGGAGCTGTTTTTT.

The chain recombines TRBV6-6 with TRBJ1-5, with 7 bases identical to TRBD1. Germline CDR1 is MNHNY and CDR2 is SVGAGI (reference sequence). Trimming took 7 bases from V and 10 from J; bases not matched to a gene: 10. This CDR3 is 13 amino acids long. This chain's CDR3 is CASTRGGTTPQHF. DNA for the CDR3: TGTGCCAGCACCAGGGGGGGGACAACACCCCAGCATTTT.

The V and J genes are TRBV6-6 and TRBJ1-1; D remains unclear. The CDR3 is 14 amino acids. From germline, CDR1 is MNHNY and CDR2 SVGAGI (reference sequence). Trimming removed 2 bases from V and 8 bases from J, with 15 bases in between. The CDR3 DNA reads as TGTGCCAGCAGTTACGCCAGGATCCCTAACGAAGCTTTCTTT. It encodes CASSYARIPNEAFF.

CDR3: CAMRLAGETDTQYF. The DNA for the CDR3 is TGTGCCATGAGACTAGCGGGGGAGACAGATACGCAGTATTTT. The chain carries TRBV10-3 and TRBJ2-3; 12 nucleotides match TRBD2. The CDR3 length is 14 residues. The V gene's germline CDR1 is ENHRY and CDR2 SYGVKD. The V segment lost 9 bases and the J segment 3 bases; nucleotides outside the gene matches: 4.

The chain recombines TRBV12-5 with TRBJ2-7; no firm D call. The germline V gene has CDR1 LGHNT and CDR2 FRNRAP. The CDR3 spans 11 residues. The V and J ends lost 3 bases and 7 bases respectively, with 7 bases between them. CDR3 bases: TGTGCTAGTGGTTTCTTCGGGGAGCAGTACTTC. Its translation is CASGFFGEQYF.

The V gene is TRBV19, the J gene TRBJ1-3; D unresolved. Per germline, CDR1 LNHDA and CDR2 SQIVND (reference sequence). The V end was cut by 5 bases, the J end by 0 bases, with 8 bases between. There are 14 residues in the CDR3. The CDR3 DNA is TGTGCCAGTAGTGAGAACTCCTCTGGAAACACCATATATTTT. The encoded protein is CASSENSSGNTIYF.

CDR3 residues: CASSHILIPHSSTF. Here the CDR3 DNA reads TGTGCCAGCAGCCATATCTTAATCCCCCACTCTAGCACCTTC. This rearrangement joins TRBV3-1 (or the pseudogene TRBV3-2) to TRBJ1-2; D unclear. The CDR3 runs to 14 residues. Per the germline V gene, CDR1 is LGHDT and CDR2 is YNNKEL (reference sequence). V was cut by 3 bases and J by 13 bases, with 21 bases left in between.

This chain's CDR3 is CASSYNTDSNQPQHF. The CDR3 DNA sequence: TGTGCCAGCAGTTACAACACGGATAGCAATCAGCCCCAGCATTTT. V gene TRBV6-5 combines with J gene TRBJ1-5, with no clear D. CDR1 is MNHEY and CDR2 is SVGAGI in the germline V gene. V was clipped by 2 bases and J by 0 bases, with 8 bases between them. The CDR3 is 15 amino acids.

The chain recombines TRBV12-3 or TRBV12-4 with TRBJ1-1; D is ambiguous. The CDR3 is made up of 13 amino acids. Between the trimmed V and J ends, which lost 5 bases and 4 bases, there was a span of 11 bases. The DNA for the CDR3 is TGTGCCAGCAGTCTTGGGGAGACCACTGAAGCTTTCTTT. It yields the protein CASSLGETTEAFF.

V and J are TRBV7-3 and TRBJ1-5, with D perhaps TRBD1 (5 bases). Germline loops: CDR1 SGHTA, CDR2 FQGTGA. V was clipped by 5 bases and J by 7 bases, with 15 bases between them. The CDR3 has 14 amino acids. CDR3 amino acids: CASSQAGLGQPQHF. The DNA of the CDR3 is TGTGCCAGCAGCCAGGCAGGGTTAGGACAGCCCCAGCATTTT.

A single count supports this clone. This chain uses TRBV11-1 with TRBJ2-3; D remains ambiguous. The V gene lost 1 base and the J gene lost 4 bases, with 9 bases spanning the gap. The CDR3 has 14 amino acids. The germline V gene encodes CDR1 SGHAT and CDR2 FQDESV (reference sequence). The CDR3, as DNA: TGTGCCAGCAGCTTAGGGTCTAGTTCAGATACGCAGTATTTT. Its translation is CASSLGSSSDTQYF.

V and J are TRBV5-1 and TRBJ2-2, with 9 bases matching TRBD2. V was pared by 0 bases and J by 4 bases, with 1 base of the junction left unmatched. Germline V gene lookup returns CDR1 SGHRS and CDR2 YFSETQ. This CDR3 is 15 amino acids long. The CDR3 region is CASSLASGITGELFF. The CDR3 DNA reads TGCGCCAGCAGCTTGGCTAGCGGGATCACCGGGGAGCTGTTTTTT.

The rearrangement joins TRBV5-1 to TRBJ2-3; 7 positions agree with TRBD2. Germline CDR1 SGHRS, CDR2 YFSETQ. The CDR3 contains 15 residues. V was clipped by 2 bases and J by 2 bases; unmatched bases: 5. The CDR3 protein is CASSLRGVDTDTQYF. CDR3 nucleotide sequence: TGCGCCAGCAGCTTACGGGGGGTCGACACAGATACGCAGTATTTT.

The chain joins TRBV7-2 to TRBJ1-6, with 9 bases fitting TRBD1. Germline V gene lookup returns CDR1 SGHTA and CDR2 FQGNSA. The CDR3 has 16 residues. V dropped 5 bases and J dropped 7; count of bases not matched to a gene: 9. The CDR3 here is CASSTTSDRGNSPLHF. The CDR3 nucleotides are TGTGCCAGCAGCACCACCTCGGACAGGGGAAATTCACCCCTCCACTTT.

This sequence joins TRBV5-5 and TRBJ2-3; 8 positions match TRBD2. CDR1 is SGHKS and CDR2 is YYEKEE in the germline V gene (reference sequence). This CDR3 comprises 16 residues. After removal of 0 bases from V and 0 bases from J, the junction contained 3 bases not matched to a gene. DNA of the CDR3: TGTGCCAGCAGCTTGGTGGTAGCGGGGAGCACAGATACGCAGTATTTT. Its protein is CASSLVVAGSTDTQYF.

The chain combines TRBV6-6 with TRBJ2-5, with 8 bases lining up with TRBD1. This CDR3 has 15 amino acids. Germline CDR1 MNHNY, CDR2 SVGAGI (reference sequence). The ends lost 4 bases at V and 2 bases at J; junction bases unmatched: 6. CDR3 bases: TGTGCCAGCAGTTTCCCCGGGACAGGTCAAGAGACCCAGTACTTC. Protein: CASSFPGTGQETQYF.

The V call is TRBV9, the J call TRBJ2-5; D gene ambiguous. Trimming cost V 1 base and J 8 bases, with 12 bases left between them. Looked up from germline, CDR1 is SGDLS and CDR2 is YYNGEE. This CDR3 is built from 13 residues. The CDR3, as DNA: TGTGCCAGCAGCGTAACCCTGGTTGATACCCAGTACTTC. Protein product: CASSVTLVDTQYF.

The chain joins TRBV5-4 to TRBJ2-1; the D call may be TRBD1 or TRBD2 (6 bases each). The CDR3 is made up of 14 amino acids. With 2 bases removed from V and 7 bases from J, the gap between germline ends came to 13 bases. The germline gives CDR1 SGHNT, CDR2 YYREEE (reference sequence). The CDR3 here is CASSFDTGANEQFF. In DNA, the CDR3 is TGTGCCAGCAGCTTTGACACGGGGGCAAATGAGCAGTTCTTC.

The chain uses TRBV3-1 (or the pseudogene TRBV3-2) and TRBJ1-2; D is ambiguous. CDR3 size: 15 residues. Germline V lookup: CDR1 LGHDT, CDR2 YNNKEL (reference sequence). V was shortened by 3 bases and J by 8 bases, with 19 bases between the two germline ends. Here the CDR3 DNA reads TGTGCCAGCAGCCACCCCCGGTTGAGTGACCGCGGCTACACCTTC. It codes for CASSHPRLSDRGYTF.